The present TCR beta chain was sequenced within a study of T-cell reconstitution after alpha-beta-depleted transplantation in children. Study-wide findings and caveats: Several hundred rapidly expanded clones from non-depleted graft cells reportedly supplied alpha-beta T cells about two months post-transplant. T-cell counts and diversity were attributed mostly to newly produced T cells one year after transplant.

Researchers prepared the TCRbeta library using unique molecular identifiers, the study reports. One entry per CDR3 protein, called by TCRdb with MiXCR from the PCR reads. The sample yields about 980,000 distinct CDR3 sequences, about 29% seen once. Concerning this clonotype itself: As yet, its antigen is unknown.

V was clipped by 2 bases and J by 10 bases; unmatched bases: 11. The CDR3 is 16 amino acids. Germline CDR1 and CDR2: SEHNR and FQNEAQ (reference sequence). The sample was PBMCs, mostly from graft donor cells, taken 360 days after TCRalphabeta/CD19-depleted stem cell transplant. The clonotype originates from a boy under three years old who had a stem cell transplant for SCID, so the T cells may come from the graft donor. V gene TRBV7-9 combines with J gene TRBJ1-6, with 7 nucleotides matching TRBD1. CDR3 nucleotide sequence: TGTGCCAGCAGCTTACGGACAGGCCTAGGGGACTCACCCCTCCACTTT. Protein sequence: CASSLRTGLGDSPLHF.